Given below is one T cell receptor beta chain in context. The antigen remains undetermined. Trimming took 0 bases from V and 9 from J, leaving 9 bases between them. CDR3 size: 13 residues. Germline CDR1 reads MNHEY; CDR2 reads SVGEGT. Only in-frame clones appear in the TCRdb table, and some are missing; sequencing was by immunoSEQ multiplex PCR. This sample yields a few hundred thousand clones, of which 90% are seen a single time; approximately 4.3% belongs to the top ten. Treatment in this sample: around 19 received Ad26.COV2.S at low or high dose, single or two shots; 5 received placebo; per-sample allocation not given. Sample collection was performed on day 63 after the first vaccine or placebo injection. Recruitment in Boston yielded a donor of adult age, 18-55 years. These data come from a study of Ad26.COV2.S vaccination and SARS-CoV-2 variants. Whole-study context: Once, or twice with 56 days between doses, Ad26.COV2.S was given intramuscularly. Whole-study results and caveats: Non-spike TCR breadth was similar in vaccine and placebo recipients. Analyses of TCR breadth and depth may have underestimated total T cell responses.

This chain joins TRBV6-2 or TRBV6-3 and TRBJ2-1; D may be TRBD2 (6 bases). This clonotype was sampled from a person between 18 and 65 years old who received the Ad26.COV2.S COVID-19 vaccine or a placebo. The sequenced sample was peripheral blood, obtained in a trial of Ad26.COV2.S vaccine versus placebo. For the CDR3, the DNA is TGTGCCAGCAGTTACTCGTACGGGGGTGAGCAGTTCTTC. Translated: CASSYSYGGEQFF.